This T cell receptor beta chain was identified in a study of blood T cell repertoires in COVID-19. Study background: Italy, Spain and the United States were the sources of the convalescent and acute COVID-19 samples. T cells, B-cell-depleted T cells, or PBMCs supplied cDNA or gDNA.

The CDR3 length is 18 residues. V dropped 0 bases and J dropped 1; count of bases not matched to a gene: 9. Germline CDR1 LNHNV, CDR2 YYDKDF (reference sequence). Seattle participants joined during active infection and were tracked over time. Under the authors' procedure: Amplification with reference gene primers provided the estimates of nucleated cell counts. Libraries were prepared by immunoSEQ multiplex PCR; TCRdb keeps only in-frame clonotypes and omits some of them. The DNA gave D and trimming, while V, J and clone size come from that table. Of fewer than 100,000 clones in the sample, 85% are singletons; the top ten hold 8.5% to 10%.

The sequenced sample was peripheral blood. The chain uses TRBV15 and TRBJ2-1; 7 bases are a match to TRBD2. This receptor was identified in a man aged 50 to 60 with COVID-19, enrolled during active disease. For the CDR3, the DNA is TGTGCCACCAGCAGAGATGCACGGCGGGGGTTGTCCTACAATGAGCAGTTCTTC. It translates to CATSRDARRGLSYNEQFF.